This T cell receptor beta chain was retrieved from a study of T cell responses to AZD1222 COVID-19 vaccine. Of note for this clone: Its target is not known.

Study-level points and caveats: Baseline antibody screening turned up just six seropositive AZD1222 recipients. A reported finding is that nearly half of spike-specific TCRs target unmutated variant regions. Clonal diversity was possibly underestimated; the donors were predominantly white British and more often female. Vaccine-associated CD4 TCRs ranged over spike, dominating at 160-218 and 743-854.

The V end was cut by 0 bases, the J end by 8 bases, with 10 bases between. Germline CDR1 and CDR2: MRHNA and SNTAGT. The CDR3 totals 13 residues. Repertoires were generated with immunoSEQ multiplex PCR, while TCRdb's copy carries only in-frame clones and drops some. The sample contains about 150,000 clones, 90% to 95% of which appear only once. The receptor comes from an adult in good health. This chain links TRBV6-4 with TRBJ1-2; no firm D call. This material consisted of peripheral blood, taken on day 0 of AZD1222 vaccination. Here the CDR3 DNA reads TGTGCCAGCAGTGACTCACTCGCTGGGGGCTACACCTTC. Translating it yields CASSDSLAGGYTF.